Listed here is a single T cell receptor (beta chain). Its antigen is as yet unknown. This specimen belongs to a study of T cells in localized non-small cell lung cancer. The study, taken as a whole, reports: Median detection of top 100 tumor clones in adjacent lung was around 59 clones. Uninvolved adjacent lung showed the highest T cell clonality, exceeding tumor. As only one tumor region underwent sequencing, heterogeneity remains possible.

Trimming took 4 bases from V and 10 from J, leaving 19 bases between them. The CDR3 covers 14 residues. The germline CDR1 and CDR2 sequences are SGHRS and YFSETQ. Method: immunoSEQ multiplex PCR; TCRdb's copy keeps in-frame clones and lacks some. In the table there are fewer than 25,000 clones, roughly 90% of which are singletons. Sequencing used peripheral blood, obtained before any cancer treatment. This chain links TRBV5-1 with TRBJ2-3; D gene uncertain. The clonotype comes from a man aged 35 to 69 with stage III squamous cell lung carcinoma. In nucleotides, the CDR3 is TGCGCCAGCAGCACGACATACCTAGTCGGGTCGCAGTATTTT. Encoded protein: CASSTTYLVGSQYF.